The 14 T cell receptor beta chains in this list originate from one sample, sequenced in a study of blood T cells in healthy people across ages. With a J-beta primer mix and a sample-barcoded 5' primer, a second PCR ran roughly 6 to 11 cycles. TCRdb reanalysed the 5' RACE reads using MiXCR and keeps one entry per CDR3 protein. The profile shows about 730,000 distinct CDR3 sequences, more than 40% of them singletons. Material for sequencing was blood. These receptors were obtained from a woman aged 55 to 70 in good health.

This clonotype was recorded a few times. Written as DNA, the CDR3 is TGTGCCACCAGCAGGGGACAGGGATGGAATGAGCAGTTCTTC. It is translated as CATSRGQGWNEQFF. The chain carries TRBV15 and TRBJ2-1; 9 nucleotides align to TRBD1. CDR3 length: 14 residues. Germline V gives CDR1 LNHNV, CDR2 YYDKDF (reference sequence). J gave up 7 bases and V 3 bases, and 4 bases lay outside the gene matches.

This clonotype was recorded at least ten times. The rearrangement joins TRBV29-1 to TRBJ2-5, with D tentatively TRBD1 (6 bases). CDR1 is SQVTM, CDR2 ANQGSEA, per germline. Trimming removed 7 bases from V and 1 base from J, with 10 bases in between. CDR3 length: 12 residues. In DNA form, the CDR3 reads TGCAGCGGAGGACAGATCCAAGAGACCCAGTACTTC. It yields the protein CSGGQIQETQYF.

The rearrangement joins TRBV7-2 to TRBJ2-5; 7 bases match TRBD2. The J call is doubtful: the DNA matches TRBJ2-7 better. Germline V gives CDR1 SGHTA, CDR2 FQGNSA. The CDR3 has 17 amino acids. The CDR3 sequence: CASSLTQRLAPGVEQYF. In DNA, the CDR3 is TGTGCCAGCAGCTTAACCCAGAGACTAGCCCCCGGAGTCGAGCAGTACTTC.

This clonotype occurred many times. The V and J genes are TRBV7-2 and TRBJ2-1; 12 nucleotides match TRBD2. After removal of 5 bases from V and 7 bases from J, the junction contained 15 bases not matched to a gene. Germline V gene lookup returns CDR1 SGHTA and CDR2 FQGNSA. This CDR3 spans 18 amino acids. CDR3 nucleotides: TGTGCCAGCAGCAAGACTAGCGGGAGAGGACGGAGGAGTAATGAGCAGTTCTTC. This encodes CASSKTSGRGRRSNEQFF.

There are a few counts of this clonotype. V usage is TRBV5-1 and J usage is TRBJ1-4; 10 bases agree with TRBD1. The ends lost 3 bases at V and 7 bases at J; junction bases unmatched: 3. Germline CDR1 reads SGHRS; CDR2 reads YFSETQ. The CDR3 runs 14 residues. CDR3 nucleotide sequence: TGCGCCAGCAGCTCGGGACAGGGGTTTGAAAAACTGTTTTTT. Translating gives CASSSGQGFEKLFF.

This chain uses TRBV11-3 with TRBJ2-1; no definite D call. The DNA end favors TRBJ2-7, so the J call may be wrong. Germline loops: CDR1 SGHNT, CDR2 YENEEA. The CDR3 loop spans 14 amino acids. The CDR3 region has the DNA TGTGCCAGCAGCTTAGAATCCGGATACAATGAGCAGTACTTC. It specifies CASSLESGYNEQYF.

V gene TRBV20-1 combines with J gene TRBJ2-1; perhaps D is TRBD1 or TRBD2 (6 bases each). V was pared by 3 bases and J by 4 bases, with 28 bases between. This CDR3 contains 19 residues. In germline, CDR1 is DFQATT, CDR2 SNEGSKA (reference sequence). The CDR3 sequence is CSASTTGSTGAGKYNEQFF. The CDR3 coding sequence is TGCAGTGCTAGCACGACAGGTTCCACCGGGGCGGGAAAATACAATGAGCAGTTCTTC.

The genes are TRBV5-4 and TRBJ1-4; 11 bases agree with TRBD1. Germline V gene lookup returns CDR1 SGHNT and CDR2 YYREEE (reference sequence). This CDR3 has 15 amino acids. The J segment lost 7 bases and the V segment lost 5 bases, leaving 7 bases of the junction unmatched. The CDR3 spells CASSEGGTGGEKLFF. CDR3 coding DNA: TGTGCCAGCAGTGAGGGTGGGACAGGGGGTGAAAAACTGTTTTTT. Based on the CDR3 plus reference TRBV5-4 and TRBJ1-4, the full variable domain is ETGVTQSPTHLIKTRGQQVTLRCSSQSGHNTVSWYQQALGQGPQFIFQYYREEENGRGNFPPRFSGLQFPNYSSELNVNALELDDSALYLCASSEGGTGGEKLFFGSGTQLSVL.

There are a few counts of this clonotype. The rearrangement links TRBV28 to TRBJ1-5; D gene uncertain. This CDR3 is 11 amino acids long. The germline gives CDR1 MDHEN, CDR2 SYDVKM. V was pared by 5 bases and J by 3 bases, with 2 bases between. CDR3 loop: CASSANQPQHF. In DNA form, the CDR3 reads TGTGCCAGCAGTGCCAATCAGCCCCAGCATTTT. Looking up the rest from reference TRBV28 and TRBJ1-5 gives the full variable domain: DVKVTQSSRYLVKRTGEKVFLECVQDMDHENMFWYRQDPGLGLRLIYFSYDVKMKEKGDIPEGYSVSREKKERFSLILESASTNQTSMYLCASSANQPQHFGDGTRLSIL.

This chain joins TRBV12-3 or TRBV12-4 and TRBJ2-3; 11 bases are a match to TRBD1. The length of the CDR3 is 15 residues. With 6 bases clipped from V and 6 bases from J, the junction kept 8 bases outside the gene matches. The CDR3 nucleotides are TGTGCCAGCAGAGCCACCGGGACAGGGGGGGATACGCAGTATTTT. Protein product: CASRATGTGGDTQYF.

This clonotype appeared a few times. The V call is TRBV10-3, the J call TRBJ2-3, with 8 bases fitting TRBD1. The length of the CDR3 is 14 residues. The J segment lost 2 bases and the V segment lost 6 bases, leaving 4 bases of the junction unmatched. Germline CDR1 and CDR2: ENHRY and SYGVKD. CDR3 coding DNA: TGTGCCATCAGCCGACAGGGGATCACAGATACGCAGTATTTT. Residues: CAISRQGITDTQYF.

In this sample, this clonotype turned up a few times. This sequence joins TRBV4-3 and TRBJ1-5; D is ambiguous. The CDR3 length is 15 residues. Deletions cut 0 bases from V and 2 bases from J, with 8 bases between. CDR1 is LGHNA and CDR2 is YSLEER in the germline V gene. The CDR3 DNA follows: TGCGCCAGCAGCCAAGATATGATGGGCAATCAGCCCCAGCATTTT. It yields the protein CASSQDMMGNQPQHF.

Many counts were recorded for this clonotype. The V call is TRBV20-1, the J call TRBJ2-5, with D possibly being TRBD1 (6 bases). CDR3 length: 16 residues. Between the trimmed V and J ends, which lost 5 bases and 1 base, there was a span of 20 bases. Germline V CDR1 and CDR2: DFQATT, SNEGSKA (reference sequence). The CDR3 DNA is TGCAGTGCTTATCCTACAACAGGGATAAGCCAAGAGACCCAGTACTTC. It encodes CSAYPTTGISQETQYF.

This clonotype appeared a single time. The rearrangement joins TRBV27 to TRBJ2-5; 7 positions agree with TRBD2. Gene TRBJ2-7 matches the end of the DNA better, so the J call may be wrong. This CDR3 is 14 amino acids long. Germline-derived CDR1 and CDR2 are MNHEY and SMNVEV (reference sequence). Here the CDR3 reads CASSLASGYYEQYF. The DNA of the CDR3 is TGTGCCAGCAGTTTAGCTAGCGGTTACTACGAGCAGTACTTC.